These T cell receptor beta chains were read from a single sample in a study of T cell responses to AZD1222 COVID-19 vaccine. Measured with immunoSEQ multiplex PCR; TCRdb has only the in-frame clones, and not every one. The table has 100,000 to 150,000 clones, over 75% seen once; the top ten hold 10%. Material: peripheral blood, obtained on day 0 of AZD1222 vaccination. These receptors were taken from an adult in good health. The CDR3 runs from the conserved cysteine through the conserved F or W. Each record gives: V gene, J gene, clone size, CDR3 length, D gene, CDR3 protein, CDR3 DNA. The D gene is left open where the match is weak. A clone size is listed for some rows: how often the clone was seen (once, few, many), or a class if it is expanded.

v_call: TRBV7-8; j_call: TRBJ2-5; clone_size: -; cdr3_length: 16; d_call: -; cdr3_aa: CASGLAPPVQKETQYF; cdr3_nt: TGTGCCAGCGGCTTAGCCCCCCCAGTCCAAAAAGAGACCCAGTACTTC
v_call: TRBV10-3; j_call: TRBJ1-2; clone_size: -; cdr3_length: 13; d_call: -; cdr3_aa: CAISGTANYGYTF; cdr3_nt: TGTGCCATCAGTGGGACAGCTAACTATGGCTACACCTTC
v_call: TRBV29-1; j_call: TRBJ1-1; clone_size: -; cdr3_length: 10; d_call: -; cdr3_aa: CSGNGQGTFF; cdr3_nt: TGCAGCGGGAATGGACAAGGGACTTTCTTT
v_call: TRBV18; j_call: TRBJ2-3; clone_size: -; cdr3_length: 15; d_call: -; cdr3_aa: CASSPRRGGTDTQYF; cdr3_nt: TGTGCCAGCTCACCACGGCGCGGGGGCACAGATACGCAGTATTTT
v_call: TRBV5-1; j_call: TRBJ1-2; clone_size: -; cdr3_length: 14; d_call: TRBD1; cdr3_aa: CASSATGENYGYTF; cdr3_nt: TGCGCCAGCAGCGCCACAGGGGAGAACTATGGCTACACCTTC
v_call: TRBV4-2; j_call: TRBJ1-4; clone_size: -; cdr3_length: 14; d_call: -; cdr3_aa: CASSQVRAREKLFF; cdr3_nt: TGTGCCAGCAGCCAAGTAAGGGCTAGAGAAAAACTGTTTTTT
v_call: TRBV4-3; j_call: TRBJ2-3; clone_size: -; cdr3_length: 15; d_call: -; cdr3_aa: CASSQANWRTDTQYF; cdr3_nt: TGCGCCAGCAGCCAAGCTAACTGGCGCACAGATACGCAGTATTTT
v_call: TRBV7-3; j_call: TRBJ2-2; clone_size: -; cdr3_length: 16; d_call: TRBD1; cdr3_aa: CASSALGQINTGELFF; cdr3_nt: TGTGCCAGCAGCGCTTTGGGACAGATAAACACCGGGGAGCTGTTTTTT
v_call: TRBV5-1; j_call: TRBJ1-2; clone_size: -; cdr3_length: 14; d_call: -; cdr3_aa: CASSLRDGAYGYTF; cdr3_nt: TGCGCCAGCAGCTTGAGGGACGGGGCCTATGGCTACACCTTC
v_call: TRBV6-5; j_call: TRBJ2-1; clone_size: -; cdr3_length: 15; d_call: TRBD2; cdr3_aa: CATQSTGGPYNEQFF; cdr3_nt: TGTGCTACTCAGAGTACGGGAGGGCCGTACAATGAGCAGTTCTTC
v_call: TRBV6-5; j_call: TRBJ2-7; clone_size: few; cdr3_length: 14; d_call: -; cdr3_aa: CASLGRATSYEQYF; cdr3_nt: TGTGCCAGCCTTGGGCGGGCGACCTCCTACGAGCAGTACTTC